This TCR beta chain derives from a study of blood T cell repertoires in COVID-19. Study as a whole: Sites across the United States, Italy and Spain contributed samples from acute and convalescent COVID-19. Sources were T cells, B-cell-depleted T cells, or PBMCs; the material itself was cDNA or gDNA.

Sequenced by immunoSEQ multiplex PCR; TCRdb stores in-frame clones only, minus some. The table has 350,000 to 400,000 clones, 75% to 90% seen once; the top ten hold under 8.5%. The CDR3 extends over 15 amino acids. Trimming left V 8 bases short and J 2 bases short, with 13 bases between. The germline V gene encodes CDR1 MGHDK and CDR2 SYGVNS. Patients of the Seattle cohort, enrolled during active infection, were followed longitudinally. The sample comprised peripheral blood. This TCR derives from a woman aged 55-70 years with COVID-19, enrolled during active disease. The rearrangement uses TRBV25-1 and TRBJ1-6; D is perhaps TRBD1 (6 bases). The CDR3 region is CASGTGSAYNSPLHF. The CDR3 region has the DNA TGTGCCAGCGGCACAGGGTCAGCCTATAATTCACCCCTCCACTTT.